Listed below are T cell receptor beta chains from one sample, sequenced in a study of T cell responses to AZD1222 COVID-19 vaccine. TCRdb's table, derived via immunoSEQ multiplex PCR, lists solely in-frame clones and lacks some. Of roughly 180,000 clones listed, 90% to 95% were seen once; the top ten hold 1% to 1.5%. This sample comprised peripheral blood, obtained 28 days after the second AZD1222 dose. Every receptor here comes from an adult who received the AZD1222 COVID-19 vaccine. CDR3s include the opening cysteine and the closing phenylalanine or tryptophan. Fields, in order: V gene, clone size, J gene, D gene, CDR3 DNA, CDR3 protein. The D gene is left open where the match is weak. Rows may omit the clone size; those that give it use once, few, many or a size class.

>TRBV7-9|NA|TRBJ1-1|NA
TGTGCCAGCAGCTTAGGCACCAGCAACACTGAAGCTTTCTTT
CASSLGTSNTEAFF
>TRBV7-9|NA|TRBJ2-7|NA
TGTGCCAGCAGCGCACTGATCCTTTCCAACCCCTACGAGCAGTACTTC
CASSALILSNPYEQYF
>TRBV6-5|NA|TRBJ1-3|NA
TGTGCCAGATCATCGGACGGACCCGGAAACACCATATATTTT
CARSSDGPGNTIYF
>TRBV2|NA|TRBJ1-5|TRBD1
TGTGCCAGCAGTTCCGACAGGGTTGGGCAGCCCCAGCATTTT
CASSSDRVGQPQHF
>TRBV11-3|few|TRBJ1-6|NA
TGTGCCAGCCGACCCTACAATAGGACAGCTTATAATTCACCCCTCCACTTT
CASRPYNRTAYNSPLHF
>TRBV6-5|NA|TRBJ1-5|NA
TGTGCCAGCACCTGGGGCCCTGGGCAGCCCCAGCATTTT
CASTWGPGQPQHF
>TRBV5-4|NA|TRBJ2-2|NA
TGTGCCAGCAGCCCCGGGACTGGTTGGGCTGCTGGGGAGCTGTTTTTT
CASSPGTGWAAGELFF
>TRBV19|NA|TRBJ1-4|NA
TGTGCCAGTAGTATAGGATTCAGGGCGCGAACTAATGAAAAACTGTTTTTT
CASSIGFRARTNEKLFF
>TRBV5-6|NA|TRBJ1-1|TRBD1
TGTGCCAGCAGCTTGGGGCCCCCCAGGGGGAATGCAGGTGAAGCTTTCTTT
CASSLGPPRGNAGEAFF
>TRBV30|NA|TRBJ2-7|TRBD1
TGTGCCTGGGGGACAGGGGGAGGCTACGAGCAGTACTTC
CAWGTGGGYEQYF
>TRBV5-1|NA|TRBJ1-1|NA
TGCGCCAGCAGCCCCCGGGCAGGGAGCCTCTTGGACACTGAAGCTTTCTTT
CASSPRAGSLLDTEAFF
>TRBV28|NA|TRBJ2-3|NA
TGTGCCAGCAGTTCGGTTGAAACAGATACGCAGTATTTT
CASSSVETDTQYF
>TRBV12-3/TRBV12-4|NA|TRBJ2-3|NA
TGTGCCAGCATCGACCCTAGCACAGATACGCAGTATTTT
CASIDPSTDTQYF
>TRBV11-2|NA|TRBJ1-6|NA
TGTGCCAGCAGCTTAGACGGGGGTAGCTCTTCACCCCTCCACTTT
CASSLDGGSSSPLHF
>TRBV6-5|few|TRBJ1-2|TRBD1
TGTGCCAGCATCGACAGGGGATCCGGAGTTGGCTACACCTTC
CASIDRGSGVGYTF
>TRBV6-1|NA|TRBJ2-3|TRBD2
TGTGCCAGCAGTGAAAAAAGGCTAGCGGCACCGATAGATACGCAGTATTTT
CASSEKRLAAPIDTQYF
>TRBV6-1|NA|TRBJ2-2|NA
TGTGCCAGCAGTGAAGCGCCCGCGAACACCGGGGAGCTGTTTTTT
CASSEAPANTGELFF
>TRBV18|NA|TRBJ2-7|TRBD2
TGTGCCAGCTCACCCGGACTAGCGGGCACCCCCGAGCAGTACTTC
CASSPGLAGTPEQYF
>TRBV7-9|NA|TRBJ1-1|TRBD1
TGTGCCAGCAGGCCAAAACAGGGGACGAACACTGAAGCTTTCTTT
CASRPKQGTNTEAFF
>TRBV28|NA|TRBJ2-7|NA
TGTGCCAGCAGGCCCGGGGTTCCCTACGAGCAGTACTTC
CASRPGVPYEQYF
>TRBV5-4|once|TRBJ1-2|NA
TGTGCCAGCAGCTTGGCCAGGGGAGGTAACTATGGCTACACCTTC
CASSLARGGNYGYTF
>TRBV11-2|NA|TRBJ1-2|NA
TGTGCCAGCAGCTTGGACATTTCTAACTATGGCTACACCTTC
CASSLDISNYGYTF
>TRBV4-2|NA|TRBJ2-2|NA
TGTGCCAGCAGCCTAGTTGGGGTAGCGGCGACCGGGGAGCTGTTTTTT
CASSLVGVAATGELFF